This T cell receptor beta chain comes out of a study of blood T cells in healthy people across ages. Study details: There was about one barcoded beta molecule captured by template switching per two T cells.

Study-wide results and limits: It was the long-lived donors that had more naive CD4+ cells and higher diversity than aged donors. Diversity figures derived from one million T cells were judged to underestimate the true value. CMV status of donors was not determined, possibly confounding expanded clonotype changes.

A J-beta primer mix and a sample-barcoded 5' primer were used in a second PCR of about 7 to 12 cycles. TCRdb itself ran the 5' RACE reads through MiXCR, one entry per CDR3 protein. The table lists 800,000 to 950,000 distinct CDR3 sequences, around 46% of them singletons. The V gene's germline CDR1 is SQVTM and CDR2 ANQGSEA. The CDR3 has 13 residues. The V gene lost 6 bases and the J gene lost 0 bases, with 11 bases spanning the gap. In the case of this clonotype: Its antigen is as yet unknown.

The receptor was derived from a young man in good health. V and J are TRBV29-1 and TRBJ1-1, with D perhaps TRBD1 (6 bases). Sequences were obtained from blood. The CDR3 bases are TGCAGCGTCGCCGCAGGGGTGAACACTGAAGCTTTCTTT. Translation gives CSVAAGVNTEAFF. The full variable domain, with the rest looked up from reference TRBV29-1 and TRBJ1-1, is SAVISQKPSRDICQRGTSLTIQCQVDSQVTMMFWYRQQPGQSLTLIATANQGSEATYESGFVIDKFPISRPNLTFSTLTVSNMSPEDSSIYLCSVAAGVNTEAFFGQGTRLTVV.